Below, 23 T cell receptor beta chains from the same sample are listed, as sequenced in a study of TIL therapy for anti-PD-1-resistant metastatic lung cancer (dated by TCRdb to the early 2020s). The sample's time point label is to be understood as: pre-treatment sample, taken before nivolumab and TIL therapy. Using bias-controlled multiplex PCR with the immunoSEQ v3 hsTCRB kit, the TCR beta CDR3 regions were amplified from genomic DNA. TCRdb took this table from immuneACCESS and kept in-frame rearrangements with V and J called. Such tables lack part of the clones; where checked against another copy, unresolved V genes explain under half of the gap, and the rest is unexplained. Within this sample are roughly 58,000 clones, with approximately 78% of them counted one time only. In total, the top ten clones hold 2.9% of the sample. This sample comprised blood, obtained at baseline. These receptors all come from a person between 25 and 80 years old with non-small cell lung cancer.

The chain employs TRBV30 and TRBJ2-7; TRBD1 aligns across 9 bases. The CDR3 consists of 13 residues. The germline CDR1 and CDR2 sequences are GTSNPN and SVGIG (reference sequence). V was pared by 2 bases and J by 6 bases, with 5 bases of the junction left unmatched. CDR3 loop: CAWSTTGGSEQYF. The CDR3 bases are TGTGCCTGGAGTACGACAGGGGGAAGCGAGCAGTACTTC.

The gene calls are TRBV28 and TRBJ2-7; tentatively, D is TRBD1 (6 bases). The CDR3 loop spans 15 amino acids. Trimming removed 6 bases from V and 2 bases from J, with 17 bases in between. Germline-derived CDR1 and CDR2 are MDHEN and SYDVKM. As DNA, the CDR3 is TGTGCCAGCAGCTCCTCCGGGACACCCCCCTACGAGCAGTACTTC. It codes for CASSSSGTPPYEQYF.

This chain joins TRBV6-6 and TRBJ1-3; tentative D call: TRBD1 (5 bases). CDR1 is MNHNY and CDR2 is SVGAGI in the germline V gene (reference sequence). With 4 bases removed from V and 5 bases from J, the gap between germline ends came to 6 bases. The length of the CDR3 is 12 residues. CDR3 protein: CASSSGRNTIYF. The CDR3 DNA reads TGTGCCAGCAGTTCAGGGAGAAACACCATATATTTT.

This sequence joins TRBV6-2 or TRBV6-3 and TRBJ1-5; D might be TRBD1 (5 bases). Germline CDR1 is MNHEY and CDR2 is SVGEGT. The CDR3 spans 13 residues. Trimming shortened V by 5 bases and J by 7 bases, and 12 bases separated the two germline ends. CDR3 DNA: TGTGCCAGCAGTGACCCCGGGGGGCAGCCCCAGCATTTT. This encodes CASSDPGGQPQHF.

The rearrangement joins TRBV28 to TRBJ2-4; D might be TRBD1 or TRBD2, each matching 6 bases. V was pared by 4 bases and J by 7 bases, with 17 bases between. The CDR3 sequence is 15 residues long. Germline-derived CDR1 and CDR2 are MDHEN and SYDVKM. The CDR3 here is CASSSRTVGGNIQYF. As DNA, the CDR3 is TGTGCCAGCAGTTCAAGGACAGTAGGGGGGAACATTCAGTACTTC.

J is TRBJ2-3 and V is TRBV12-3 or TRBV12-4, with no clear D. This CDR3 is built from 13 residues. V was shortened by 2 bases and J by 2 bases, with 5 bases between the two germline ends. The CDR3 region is CASSLSHTDTQYF. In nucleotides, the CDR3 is TGTGCCAGCAGTTTATCCCACACAGATACGCAGTATTTT.

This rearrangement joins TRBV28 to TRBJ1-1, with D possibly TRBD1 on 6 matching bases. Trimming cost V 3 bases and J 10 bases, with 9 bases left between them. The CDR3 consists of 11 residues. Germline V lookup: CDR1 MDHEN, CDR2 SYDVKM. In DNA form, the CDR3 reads TGTGCCAGCAGTTTCGGGGGGCGAGCTTTCTTT. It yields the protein CASSFGGRAFF.

CDR3 amino acids: CASSYGGRGGETQYF. In nucleotides, the CDR3 is TGTGCCAGCAGTTACGGGGGGCGAGGCGGCGAGACCCAGTACTTC. V gene TRBV27 combines with J gene TRBJ2-5, with TRBD2 as a possible D gene (7 bases). Germline V gene data show CDR1 as MNHEY and CDR2 as SMNVEV (reference sequence). Trimming took off 4 bases at V and 5 bases at J, with 17 bases between the two ends. This CDR3 comprises 15 residues.

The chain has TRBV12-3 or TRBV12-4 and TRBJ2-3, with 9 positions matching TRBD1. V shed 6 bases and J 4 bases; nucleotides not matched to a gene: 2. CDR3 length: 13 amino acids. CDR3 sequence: CASRTGGADTQYF. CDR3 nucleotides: TGTGCCAGCAGGACAGGGGGTGCAGATACGCAGTATTTT.

This CDR3 is CASSLLGPTGGHYGYTF. The DNA for the CDR3 is TGTGCCAGCAGTTTATTGGGTCCGACAGGCGGTCACTATGGCTACACCTTC. The V and J genes are TRBV27 and TRBJ1-2; the D gene is possibly TRBD1 (6 bases). V was trimmed by 1 base and J by 3 bases, leaving 18 bases between them. This CDR3 has 17 residues. CDR1 and CDR2 from the germline V gene are MNHEY and SMNVEV (reference sequence).

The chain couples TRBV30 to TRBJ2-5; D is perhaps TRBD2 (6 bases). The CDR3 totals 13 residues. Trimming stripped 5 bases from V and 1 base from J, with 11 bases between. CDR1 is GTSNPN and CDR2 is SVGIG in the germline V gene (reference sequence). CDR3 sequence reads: CAWGGLLQETQYF. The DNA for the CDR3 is TGTGCCTGGGGGGGACTGCTCCAAGAGACCCAGTACTTC.

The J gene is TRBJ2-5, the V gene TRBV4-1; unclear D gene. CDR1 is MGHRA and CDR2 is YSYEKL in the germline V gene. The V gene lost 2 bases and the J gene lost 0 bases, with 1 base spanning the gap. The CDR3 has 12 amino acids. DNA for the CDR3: TGCGCCAGCAGCCAACACCAAGAGACCCAGTACTTC. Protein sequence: CASSQHQETQYF.

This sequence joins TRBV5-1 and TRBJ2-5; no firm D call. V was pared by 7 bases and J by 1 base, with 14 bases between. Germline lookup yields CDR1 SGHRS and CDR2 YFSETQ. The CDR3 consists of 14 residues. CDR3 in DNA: TGCGCCAGCTACCAACTGCAGGCCCAAGAGACCCAGTACTTC. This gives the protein CASYQLQAQETQYF.

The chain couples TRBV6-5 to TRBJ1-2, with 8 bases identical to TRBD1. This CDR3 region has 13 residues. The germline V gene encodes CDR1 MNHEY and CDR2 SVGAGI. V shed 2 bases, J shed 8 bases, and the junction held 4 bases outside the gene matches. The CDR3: CASSYATGVGYTF. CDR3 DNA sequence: TGTGCCAGCAGTTACGCGACAGGGGTCGGCTACACCTTC.

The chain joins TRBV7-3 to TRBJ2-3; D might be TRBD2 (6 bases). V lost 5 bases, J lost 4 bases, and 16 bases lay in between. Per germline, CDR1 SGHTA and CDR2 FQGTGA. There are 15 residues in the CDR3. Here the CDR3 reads CASSPPGLGPDTQYF. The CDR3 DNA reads TGTGCCAGCAGCCCCCCGGGACTCGGCCCAGATACGCAGTATTTT. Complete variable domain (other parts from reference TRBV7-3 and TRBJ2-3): GAGVSQTPSNKVTEKGKYVELRCDPISGHTALYWYRQSLGQGPEFLIYFQGTGAADDSGLPNDRFFAVRPEGSVSTLKIQRTERGDSAVYLCASSPPGLGPDTQYFGPGTRLTVL.

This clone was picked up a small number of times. The CDR3 region is CAWRGYGELFF. The CDR3 DNA follows: TGTGCCTGGAGGGGGTACGGGGAGCTGTTTTTT. The chain combines TRBV30 with TRBJ2-2; D is undetermined. V was trimmed by 3 bases and J by 7 bases, leaving 6 bases between them. The CDR3 has 11 amino acids. CDR1 is GTSNPN and CDR2 is SVGIG in the germline V gene (reference sequence).

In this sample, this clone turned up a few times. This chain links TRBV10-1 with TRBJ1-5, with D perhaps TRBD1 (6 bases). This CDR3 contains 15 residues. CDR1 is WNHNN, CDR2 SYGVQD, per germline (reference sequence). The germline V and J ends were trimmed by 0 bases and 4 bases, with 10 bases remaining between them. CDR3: CASSESARGNQPQHF. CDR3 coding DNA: TGCGCCAGCAGTGAGTCCGCCAGGGGAAATCAGCCCCAGCATTTT.

The CDR3 DNA follows: TGTGCCAGCGCGGCAAGAGCGGGAGAGGTAGAGACCCAGTACTTC. This gives the protein CASAARAGEVETQYF. The chain has TRBV2 and TRBJ2-5; 8 nucleotides match TRBD2. The CDR3 contains 15 residues. The V segment lost 8 bases and the J segment 4 bases; nucleotides outside the gene matches: 12. Germline V CDR1 and CDR2: SNHLY, FYNNEI.

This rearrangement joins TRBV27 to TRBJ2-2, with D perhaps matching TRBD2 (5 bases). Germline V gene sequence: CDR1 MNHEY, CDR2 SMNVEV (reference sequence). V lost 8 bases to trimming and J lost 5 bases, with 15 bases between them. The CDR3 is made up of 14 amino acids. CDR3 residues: CASGSGGRTGELFF. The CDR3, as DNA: TGTGCCAGCGGGAGTGGAGGACGAACCGGGGAGCTGTTTTTT.

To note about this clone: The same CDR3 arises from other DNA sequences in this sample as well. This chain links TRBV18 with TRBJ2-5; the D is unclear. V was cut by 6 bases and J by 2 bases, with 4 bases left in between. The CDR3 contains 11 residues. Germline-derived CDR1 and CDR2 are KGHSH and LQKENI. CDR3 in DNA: TGTGCCAGCTCGTCACAAGAGACCCAGTACTTC. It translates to CASSSQETQYF.

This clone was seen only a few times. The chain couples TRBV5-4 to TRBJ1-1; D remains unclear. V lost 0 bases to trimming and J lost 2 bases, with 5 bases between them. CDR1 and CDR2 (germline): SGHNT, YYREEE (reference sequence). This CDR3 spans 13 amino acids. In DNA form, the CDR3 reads TGTGCCAGCAGCTTGGGTCACAACACTGAAGCTTTCTTT. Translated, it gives CASSLGHNTEAFF.

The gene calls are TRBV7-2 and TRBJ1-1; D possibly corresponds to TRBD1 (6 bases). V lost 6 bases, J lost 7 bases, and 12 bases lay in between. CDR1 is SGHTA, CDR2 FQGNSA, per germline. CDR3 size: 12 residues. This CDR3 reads CASSRDMGEAFF. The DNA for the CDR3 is TGTGCCAGCAGTCGGGACATGGGTGAAGCTTTCTTT.

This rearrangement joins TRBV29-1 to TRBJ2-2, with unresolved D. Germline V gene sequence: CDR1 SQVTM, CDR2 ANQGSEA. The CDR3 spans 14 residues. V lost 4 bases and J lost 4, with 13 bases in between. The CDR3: CSVVVSLPTGELFF. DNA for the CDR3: TGCAGCGTTGTTGTCTCCCTCCCCACCGGGGAGCTGTTTTTT.